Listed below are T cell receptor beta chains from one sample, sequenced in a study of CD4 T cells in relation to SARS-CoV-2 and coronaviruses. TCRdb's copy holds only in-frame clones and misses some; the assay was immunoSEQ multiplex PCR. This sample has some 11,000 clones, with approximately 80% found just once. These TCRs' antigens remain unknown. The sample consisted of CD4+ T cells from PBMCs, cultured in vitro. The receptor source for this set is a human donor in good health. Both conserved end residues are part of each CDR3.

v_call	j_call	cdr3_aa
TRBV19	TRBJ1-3	CASSIQASSGNTIYF
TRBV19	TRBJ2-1	CASSAHPSDRVGNEQFF
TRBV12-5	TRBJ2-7	CASGLAGVTYEQYF
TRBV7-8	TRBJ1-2	CASSSTGGAYGYTF
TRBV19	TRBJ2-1	CASSIQPGVEKYNEQFF
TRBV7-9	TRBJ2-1	CASRRTGNYNEQFF
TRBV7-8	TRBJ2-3	CASSPRLAGGEDTQYF
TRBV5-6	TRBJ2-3	CASSLYGTGDLQYF
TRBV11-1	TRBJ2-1	CASSPLAGGYNEQFF
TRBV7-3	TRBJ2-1	CASSWTGTSNEQFF
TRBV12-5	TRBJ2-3	CASGQTRLTDTQYF
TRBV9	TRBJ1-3	CASSRSNVEAGNTIYF
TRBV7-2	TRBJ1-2	CASSLVLGANYGYTF
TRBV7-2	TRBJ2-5	CASSLGSGQKETQYF
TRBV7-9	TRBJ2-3	CASSLSLAGLSTDTQYF
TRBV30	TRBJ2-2	CAWSVPGELFF
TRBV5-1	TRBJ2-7	CASSLEVVDEQYF
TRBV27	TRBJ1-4	CASSLGQGQGAGNEKLFF
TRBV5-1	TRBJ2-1	CASSPQAGGNEQFF
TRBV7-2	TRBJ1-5	CASSLVVGADQPQHF
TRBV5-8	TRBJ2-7	CASSSWGGYEQYF
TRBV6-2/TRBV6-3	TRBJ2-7	CASSFSGGYEQYF
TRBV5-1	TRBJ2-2	CASSFSSNTGELFF
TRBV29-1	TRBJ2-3	CSANGDFAGVTDTQYF
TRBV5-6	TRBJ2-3	CASSFLGSTDTQYF
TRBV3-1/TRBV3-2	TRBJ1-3	CASSTDRVVGNTIYF
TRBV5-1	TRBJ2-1	CASSLGTSGSHEQFF
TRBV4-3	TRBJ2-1	CASSQEPGLGIYNEQFF
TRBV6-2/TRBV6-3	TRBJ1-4	CASSFFATNEKLFF
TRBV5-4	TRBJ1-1	CASTGGRTEAFF
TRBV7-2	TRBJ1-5	CASSFLGSGAGQGDQPQHF
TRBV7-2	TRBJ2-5	CASSFLTWGLEETQYF
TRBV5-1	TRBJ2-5	CASSSRSTKETQYF
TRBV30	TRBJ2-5	CAWSGGGETQYF
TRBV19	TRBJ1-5	CASSSSTGYQPQHF
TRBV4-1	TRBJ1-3	CASSQPGIRNTIYF
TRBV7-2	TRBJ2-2	CASSWGVRGGELFF